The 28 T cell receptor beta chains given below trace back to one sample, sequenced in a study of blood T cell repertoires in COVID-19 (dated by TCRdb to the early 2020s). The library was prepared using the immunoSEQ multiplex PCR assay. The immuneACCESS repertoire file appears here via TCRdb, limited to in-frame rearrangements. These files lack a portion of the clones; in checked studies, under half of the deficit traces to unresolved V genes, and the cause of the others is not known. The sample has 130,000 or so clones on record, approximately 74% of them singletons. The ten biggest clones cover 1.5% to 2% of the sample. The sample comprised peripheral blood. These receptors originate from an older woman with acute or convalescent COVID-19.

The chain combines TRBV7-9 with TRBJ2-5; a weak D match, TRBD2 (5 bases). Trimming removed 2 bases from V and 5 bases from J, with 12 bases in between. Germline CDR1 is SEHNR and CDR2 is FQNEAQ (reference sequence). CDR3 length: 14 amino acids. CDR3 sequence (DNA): TGTGCCAGCAGCTTAAGCACCCCGGGGGAGACCCAGTACTTC. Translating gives CASSLSTPGETQYF. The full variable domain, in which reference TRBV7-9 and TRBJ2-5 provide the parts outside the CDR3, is DTGVSQNPRHKITKRGQNVTFRCDPISEHNRLYWYRQTLGQGPEFLTYFQNEAQLEKSRLLSDRFSAERPKGSFSTLEIQRTEQGDSAMYLCASSLSTPGETQYFGPGTRLLVL.

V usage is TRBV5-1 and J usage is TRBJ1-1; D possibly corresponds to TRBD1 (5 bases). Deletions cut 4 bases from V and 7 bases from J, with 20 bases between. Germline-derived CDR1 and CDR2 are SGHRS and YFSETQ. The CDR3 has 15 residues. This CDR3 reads CASSPRGGRAFEAFF. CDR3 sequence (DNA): TGCGCCAGCAGCCCCCGAGGTGGCAGGGCCTTTGAAGCTTTCTTT. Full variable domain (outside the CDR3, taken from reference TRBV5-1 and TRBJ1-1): KAGVTQTPRYLIKTRGQQVTLSCSPISGHRSVSWYQQTPGQGLQFLFEYFSETQRNKGNFPGRFSGRQFSNSRSEMNVSTLELGDSALYLCASSPRGGRAFEAFFGQGTRLTVV.

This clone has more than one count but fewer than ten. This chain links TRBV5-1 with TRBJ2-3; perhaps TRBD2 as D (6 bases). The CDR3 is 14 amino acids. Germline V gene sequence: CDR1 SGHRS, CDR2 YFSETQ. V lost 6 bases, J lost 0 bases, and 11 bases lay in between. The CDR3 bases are TGCGCCAGCAAGGCGGGACTCAGCACAGATACGCAGTATTTT. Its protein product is CASKAGLSTDTQYF.

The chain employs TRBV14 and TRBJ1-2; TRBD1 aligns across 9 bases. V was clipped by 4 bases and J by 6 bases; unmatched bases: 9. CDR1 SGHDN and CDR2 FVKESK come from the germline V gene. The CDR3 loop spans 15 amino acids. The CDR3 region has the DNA TGTGCCAGCAGCCCACAGAACAGGGGGCATGATGGCTACACCTTC. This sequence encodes CASSPQNRGHDGYTF.

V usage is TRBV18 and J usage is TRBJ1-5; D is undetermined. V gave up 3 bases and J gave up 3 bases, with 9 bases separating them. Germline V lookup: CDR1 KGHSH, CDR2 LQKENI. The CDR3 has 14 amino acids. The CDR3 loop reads CASSPSQFNQPQHF. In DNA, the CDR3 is TGTGCCAGCTCACCCTCCCAGTTCAATCAGCCCCAGCATTTT.

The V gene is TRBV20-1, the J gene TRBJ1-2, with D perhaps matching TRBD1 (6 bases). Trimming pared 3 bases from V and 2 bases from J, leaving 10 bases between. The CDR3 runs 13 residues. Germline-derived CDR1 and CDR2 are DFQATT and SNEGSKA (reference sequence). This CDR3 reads CSASGDTNYGYTF. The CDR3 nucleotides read TGCAGTGCTAGTGGGGACACGAACTATGGCTACACCTTC.

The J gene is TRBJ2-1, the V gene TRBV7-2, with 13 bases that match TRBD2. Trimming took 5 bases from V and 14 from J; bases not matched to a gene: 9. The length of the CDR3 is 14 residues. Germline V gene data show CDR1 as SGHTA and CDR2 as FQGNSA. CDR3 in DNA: TGTGCCAGCAGCCCTCGTACTAGCGGGGGGGCGAAGTTCTTC. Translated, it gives CASSPRTSGGAKFF.

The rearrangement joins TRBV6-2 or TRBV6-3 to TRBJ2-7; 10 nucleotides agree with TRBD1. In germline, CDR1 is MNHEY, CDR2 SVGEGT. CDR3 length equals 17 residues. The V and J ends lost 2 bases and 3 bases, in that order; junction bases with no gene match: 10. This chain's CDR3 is CASSYKSGTGALYEQYF. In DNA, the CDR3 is TGTGCCAGCAGTTACAAATCCGGGACAGGGGCCCTCTACGAGCAGTACTTC.

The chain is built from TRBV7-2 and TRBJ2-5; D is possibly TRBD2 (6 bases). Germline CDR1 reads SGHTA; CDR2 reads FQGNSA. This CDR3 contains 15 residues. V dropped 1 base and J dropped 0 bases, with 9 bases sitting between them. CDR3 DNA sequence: TGTGCCAGCAGCTTAGTTGCGGGATACCAAGAGACCCAGTACTTC. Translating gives CASSLVAGYQETQYF.

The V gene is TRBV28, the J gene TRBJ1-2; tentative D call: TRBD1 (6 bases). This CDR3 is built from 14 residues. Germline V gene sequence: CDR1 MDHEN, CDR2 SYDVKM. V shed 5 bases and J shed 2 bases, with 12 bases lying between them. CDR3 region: CASSEGQGNYGYTF. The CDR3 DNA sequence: TGTGCCAGCAGTGAGGGCCAGGGGAACTATGGCTACACCTTC.

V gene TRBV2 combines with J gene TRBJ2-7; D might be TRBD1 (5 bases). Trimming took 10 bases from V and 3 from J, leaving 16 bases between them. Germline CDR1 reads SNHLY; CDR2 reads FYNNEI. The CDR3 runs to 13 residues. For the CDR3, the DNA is TGTGCCACCCTCAGGGCTCCCGGCTACGAGCAGTACTTC. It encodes CATLRAPGYEQYF.

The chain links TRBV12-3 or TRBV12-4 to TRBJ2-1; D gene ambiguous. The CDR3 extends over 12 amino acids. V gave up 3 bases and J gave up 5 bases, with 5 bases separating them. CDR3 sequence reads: CASSFPNNEQFF. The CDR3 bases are TGTGCCAGCAGTTTCCCTAACAATGAGCAGTTCTTC.

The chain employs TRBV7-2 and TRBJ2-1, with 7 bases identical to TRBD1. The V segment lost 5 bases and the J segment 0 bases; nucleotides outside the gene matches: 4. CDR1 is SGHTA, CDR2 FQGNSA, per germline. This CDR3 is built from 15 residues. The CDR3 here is CASSRGQSSYNEQFF. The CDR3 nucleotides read TGTGCCAGCAGCCGGGGACAGAGCTCCTACAATGAGCAGTTCTTC.

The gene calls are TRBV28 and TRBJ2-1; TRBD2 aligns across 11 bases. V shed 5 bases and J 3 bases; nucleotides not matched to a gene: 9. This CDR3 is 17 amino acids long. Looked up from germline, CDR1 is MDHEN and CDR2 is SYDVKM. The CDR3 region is CASSEGASGRYYNEQFF. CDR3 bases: TGTGCCAGCAGTGAGGGGGCTAGCGGGAGGTACTACAATGAGCAGTTCTTC.

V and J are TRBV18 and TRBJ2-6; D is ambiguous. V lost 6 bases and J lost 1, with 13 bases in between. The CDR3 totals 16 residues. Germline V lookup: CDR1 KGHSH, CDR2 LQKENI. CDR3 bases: TGTGCCAGCTCTGGCGGAACCCAATCTGGGGCCAACGTCCTGACTTTC. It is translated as CASSGGTQSGANVLTF.

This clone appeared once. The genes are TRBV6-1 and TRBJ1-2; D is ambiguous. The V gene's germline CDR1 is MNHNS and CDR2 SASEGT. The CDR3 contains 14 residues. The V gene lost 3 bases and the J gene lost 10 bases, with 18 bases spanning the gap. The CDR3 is CASSDPGREHDYTF. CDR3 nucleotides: TGTGCCAGCAGTGACCCCGGGAGGGAGCATGACTACACCTTC.

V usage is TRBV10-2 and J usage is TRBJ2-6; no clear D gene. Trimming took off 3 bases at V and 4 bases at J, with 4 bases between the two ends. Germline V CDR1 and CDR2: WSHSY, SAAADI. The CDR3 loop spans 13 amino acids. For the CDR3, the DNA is TGCGCCAGCAGTGAACAGGGGGCCAACGTCCTGACTTTC. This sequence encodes CASSEQGANVLTF.

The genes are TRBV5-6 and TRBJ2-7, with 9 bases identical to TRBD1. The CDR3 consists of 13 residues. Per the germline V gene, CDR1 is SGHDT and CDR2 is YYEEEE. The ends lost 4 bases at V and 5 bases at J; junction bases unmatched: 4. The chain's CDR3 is CASSRDREDEQYF. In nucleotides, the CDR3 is TGTGCCAGCAGCCGGGACAGGGAAGACGAGCAGTACTTC.

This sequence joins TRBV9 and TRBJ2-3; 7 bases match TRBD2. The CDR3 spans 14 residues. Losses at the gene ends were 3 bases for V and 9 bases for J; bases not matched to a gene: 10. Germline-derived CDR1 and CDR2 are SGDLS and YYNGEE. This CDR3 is CASSGSGDSRTQYF. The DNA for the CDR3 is TGTGCCAGCAGCGGGAGCGGGGACTCCCGCACGCAGTATTTT.

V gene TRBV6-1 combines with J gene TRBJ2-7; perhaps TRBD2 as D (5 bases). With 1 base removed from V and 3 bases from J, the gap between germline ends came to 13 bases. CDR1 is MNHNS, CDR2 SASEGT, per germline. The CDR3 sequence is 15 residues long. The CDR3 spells CASSEVSGEGYEQYF. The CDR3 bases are TGTGCCAGCAGTGAAGTTTCCGGGGAAGGCTACGAGCAGTACTTC.

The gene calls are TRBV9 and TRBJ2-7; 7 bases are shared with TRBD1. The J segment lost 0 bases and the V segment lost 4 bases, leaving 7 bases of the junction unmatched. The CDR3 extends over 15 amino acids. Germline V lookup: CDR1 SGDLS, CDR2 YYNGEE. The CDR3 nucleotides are TGTGCCAGCAGCACGACAGGGTCGAGCTCCTACGAGCAGTACTTC. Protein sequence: CASSTTGSSSYEQYF.

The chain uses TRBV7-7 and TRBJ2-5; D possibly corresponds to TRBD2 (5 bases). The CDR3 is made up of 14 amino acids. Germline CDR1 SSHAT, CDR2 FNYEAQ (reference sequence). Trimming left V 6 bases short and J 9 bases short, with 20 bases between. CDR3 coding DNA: TGTGCCAGCAGTGAAGGACGGCAAACCGGGGCCCAGTACTTC. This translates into CASSEGRQTGAQYF.

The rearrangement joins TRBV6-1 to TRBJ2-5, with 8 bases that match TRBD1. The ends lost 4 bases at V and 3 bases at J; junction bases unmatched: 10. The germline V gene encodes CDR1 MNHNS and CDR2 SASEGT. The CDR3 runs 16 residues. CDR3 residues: CASSGRQGKEEETQYF. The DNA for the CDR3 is TGTGCCAGCAGTGGCCGACAGGGGAAGGAAGAAGAGACCCAGTACTTC.

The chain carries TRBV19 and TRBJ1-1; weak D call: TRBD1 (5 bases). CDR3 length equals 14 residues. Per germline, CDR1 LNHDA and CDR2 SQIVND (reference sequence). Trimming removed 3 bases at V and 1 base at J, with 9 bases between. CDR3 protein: CASSISTGNTEAFF. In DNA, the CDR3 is TGTGCCAGTAGTATCTCAACAGGGAACACTGAAGCTTTCTTT.

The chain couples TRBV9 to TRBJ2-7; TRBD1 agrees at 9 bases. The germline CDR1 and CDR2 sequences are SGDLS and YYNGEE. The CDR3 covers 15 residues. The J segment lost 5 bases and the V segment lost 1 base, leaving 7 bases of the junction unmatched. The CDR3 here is CASSVSGTGKHEQYF. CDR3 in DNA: TGTGCCAGCAGCGTATCCGGGACAGGGAAACACGAGCAGTACTTC.

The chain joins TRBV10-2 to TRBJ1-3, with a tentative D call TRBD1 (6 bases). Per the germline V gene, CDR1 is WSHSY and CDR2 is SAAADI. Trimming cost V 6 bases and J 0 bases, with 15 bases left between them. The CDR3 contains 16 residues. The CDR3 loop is CASSQRQAISGNTIYF. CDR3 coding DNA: TGCGCCAGCAGCCAAAGACAGGCGATCTCTGGAAACACCATATATTTT.

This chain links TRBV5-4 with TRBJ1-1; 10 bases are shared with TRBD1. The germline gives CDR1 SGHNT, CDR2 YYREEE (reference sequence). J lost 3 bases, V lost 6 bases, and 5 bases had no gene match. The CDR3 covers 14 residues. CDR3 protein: CASMRQGAHTEAFF. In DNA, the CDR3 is TGTGCCAGCATGCGACAGGGGGCGCACACTGAAGCTTTCTTT.

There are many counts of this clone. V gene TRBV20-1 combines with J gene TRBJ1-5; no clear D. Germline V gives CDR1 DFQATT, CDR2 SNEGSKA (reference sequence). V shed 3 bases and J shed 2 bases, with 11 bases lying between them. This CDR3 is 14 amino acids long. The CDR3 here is CSASGRGGNQPQHF. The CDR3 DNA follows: TGCAGTGCTAGTGGACGGGGAGGCAATCAGCCCCAGCATTTT.